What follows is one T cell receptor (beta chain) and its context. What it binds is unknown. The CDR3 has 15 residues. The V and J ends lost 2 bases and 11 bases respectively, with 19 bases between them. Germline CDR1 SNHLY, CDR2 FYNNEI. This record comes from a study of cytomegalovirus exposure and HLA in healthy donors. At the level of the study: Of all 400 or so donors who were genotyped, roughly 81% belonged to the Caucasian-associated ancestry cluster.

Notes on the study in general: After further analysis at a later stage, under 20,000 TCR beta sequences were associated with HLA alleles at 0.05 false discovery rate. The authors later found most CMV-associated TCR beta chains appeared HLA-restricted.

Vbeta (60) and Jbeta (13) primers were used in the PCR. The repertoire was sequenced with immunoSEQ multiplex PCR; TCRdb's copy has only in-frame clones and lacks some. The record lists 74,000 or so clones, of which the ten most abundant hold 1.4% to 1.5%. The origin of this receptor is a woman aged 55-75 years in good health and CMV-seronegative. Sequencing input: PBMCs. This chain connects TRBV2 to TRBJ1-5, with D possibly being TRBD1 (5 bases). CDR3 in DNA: TGTGCCAGCAGTGAAAGGGGAGGGCCTCTTGAGGCCCAGCATTTT. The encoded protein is CASSERGGPLEAQHF.